The rows below give T cell receptor beta chains drawn from one sample of a study of T cell responses to AZD1222 COVID-19 vaccine. Produced via immunoSEQ multiplex PCR; TCRdb's table is partial and in-frame only. The sample records about 150,000 clones, around 89% being singletons. This material consisted of peripheral blood, taken on day 0 of AZD1222 vaccination. These receptor sequences come from an adult in good health. Both conserved end residues are part of each CDR3. Fields, in order: D gene, clone size, V gene, J gene, CDR3 protein, CDR3 DNA. D genes are given only for firm matches. The size field is filled for only some rows; it gives once, few, many or a size class.

D: TRBD2
size: .
V: TRBV6-6
J: TRBJ2-7
CDR3: CASSYGGGAVALEQYF
DNA: TGTGCCAGCAGTTACGGCGGGGGGGCTGTAGCCTTAGAGCAGTACTTC

D: .
size: .
V: TRBV19
J: TRBJ1-5
CDR3: CASSPGVHSNQPQHF
DNA: TGTGCCAGTAGTCCGGGGGTCCATAGCAATCAGCCCCAGCATTTT

D: .
size: .
V: TRBV7-2
J: TRBJ1-1
CDR3: CASTLGPQTHTEAFF
DNA: TGTGCCAGCACCCTTGGCCCTCAGACGCACACTGAAGCTTTCTTT

D: .
size: .
V: TRBV10-1
J: TRBJ1-2
CDR3: CASSEFRGGGSIVHYGYTF
DNA: TGCGCCAGCAGTGAGTTCAGGGGAGGAGGCTCCATCGTACACTATGGCTACACCTTC

D: .
size: .
V: TRBV24-1
J: TRBJ2-7
CDR3: CATSDPTWEQYF
DNA: TGTGCCACCAGTGACCCCACCTGGGAGCAGTACTTC

D: TRBD1
size: .
V: TRBV24-1
J: TRBJ2-2
CDR3: CATSDFRPGTGTGELFF
DNA: TGTGCCACCAGTGATTTTCGTCCCGGGACAGGGACCGGGGAGCTGTTTTTT

D: .
size: .
V: TRBV4-3
J: TRBJ1-6
CDR3: CASSQESSYNSPLHF
DNA: TGCGCCAGCAGCCAAGAGAGCTCCTATAATTCACCCCTCCACTTT

D: TRBD2
size: .
V: TRBV5-1
J: TRBJ2-1
CDR3: CASSFLAGGPGEQFF
DNA: TGCGCCAGCAGCTTTCTAGCGGGGGGGCCGGGTGAGCAGTTCTTC

D: TRBD2
size: .
V: TRBV7-3
J: TRBJ2-1
CDR3: CASSILAGGLNEQFF
DNA: TGTGCCAGCAGCATATTAGCGGGGGGGCTCAATGAGCAGTTCTTC

D: .
size: .
V: TRBV5-4
J: TRBJ2-5
CDR3: CASSPGGRTETQYF
DNA: TGTGCCAGCAGTCCCGGGGGGCGTACAGAGACCCAGTACTTC

D: TRBD1
size: .
V: TRBV6-2/TRBV6-3
J: TRBJ2-7
CDR3: CASSHGTDRGPINEQYF
DNA: TGTGCCAGCAGCCACGGAACGGACAGGGGACCCATCAACGAGCAGTACTTC

D: .
size: once
V: TRBV9
J: TRBJ1-2
CDR3: CASSVAGGTLNYGYTF
DNA: TGTGCCAGCAGCGTAGCGGGGGGTACACTTAACTATGGCTACACCTTC

D: .
size: .
V: TRBV20-1
J: TRBJ1-5
CDR3: CSASEGEEIHQPQHF
DNA: TGCAGTGCTAGTGAGGGGGAAGAAATTCATCAGCCCCAGCATTTT

D: TRBD2
size: .
V: TRBV10-2
J: TRBJ2-5
CDR3: CASSEQPSGGGGTQYF
DNA: TGCGCCAGCAGTGAGCAGCCTAGCGGGGGAGGCGGGACCCAGTACTTC

D: TRBD2
size: .
V: TRBV7-3
J: TRBJ2-3
CDR3: CASSLAGDSTDTQYF
DNA: TGTGCCAGCAGTTTAGCGGGGGATAGCACAGATACGCAGTATTTT

D: .
size: .
V: TRBV10-3
J: TRBJ1-5
CDR3: CATVRQGGNNQPQHF
DNA: TGTGCCACCGTACGCCAGGGAGGGAACAATCAGCCCCAGCATTTT

D: .
size: once
V: TRBV28
J: TRBJ1-2
CDR3: CATTVPLLYGYTF
DNA: TGTGCCACCACAGTTCCCCTCCTCTATGGCTACACCTTC

D: .
size: .
V: TRBV4-3
J: TRBJ1-6
CDR3: CASSQESSSSPLHF
DNA: TGCGCCAGCAGCCAAGAGTCCAGTAGTTCACCCCTCCACTTT

D: .
size: .
V: TRBV7-2
J: TRBJ1-1
CDR3: CASSPSGAGNTEAFF
DNA: TGTGCCAGCAGTCCATCGGGTGCCGGGAACACTGAAGCTTTCTTT

D: TRBD1
size: .
V: TRBV7-3
J: TRBJ1-2
CDR3: CASSPRGSRGDGYTF
DNA: TGTGCCAGCAGCCCACGGGGTAGCAGGGGGGACGGCTACACCTTC

D: .
size: .
V: TRBV20-1
J: TRBJ1-2
CDR3: CSAWEGYGYTF
DNA: TGCAGTGCCTGGGAGGGCTATGGCTACACCTTC

D: .
size: few
V: TRBV7-3
J: TRBJ2-1
CDR3: CASSSDNNEQFF
DNA: TGTGCCAGCAGCTCGGACAACAATGAGCAGTTCTTC

D: TRBD1
size: .
V: TRBV9
J: TRBJ1-1
CDR3: CASSAPRDTGGPMNTEAFF
DNA: TGTGCCAGCAGCGCACCCCGGGACACAGGGGGCCCAATGAACACTGAAGCTTTCTTT

D: .
size: .
V: TRBV12-3/TRBV12-4
J: TRBJ1-1
CDR3: CASSLRYTEAFF
DNA: TGTGCCAGCAGTTTGAGGTACACTGAAGCTTTCTTT

D: TRBD1
size: few
V: TRBV3-1/TRBV3-2
J: TRBJ1-2
CDR3: CASSWTGGGYTF
DNA: TGTGCCAGCAGCTGGACAGGGGGAGGCTACACCTTC

D: TRBD2
size: .
V: TRBV13
J: TRBJ2-2
CDR3: CASSSGGARTGELFF
DNA: TGTGCCAGCAGCAGCGGGGGGGCCCGCACCGGGGAGCTGTTTTTT

D: TRBD1
size: .
V: TRBV19
J: TRBJ1-5
CDR3: CASRRTPGTAYQPQHF
DNA: TGTGCCAGTAGAAGAACCCCGGGGACAGCTTATCAGCCCCAGCATTTT

D: .
size: few
V: TRBV5-5
J: TRBJ1-5
CDR3: CASSSVDRSNQPQHF
DNA: TGTGCCAGCAGCTCGGTCGACCGGAGCAATCAGCCCCAGCATTTT

D: .
size: once
V: TRBV5-1
J: TRBJ1-1
CDR3: CASSPNPGATEAFF
DNA: TGCGCCAGCAGCCCGAACCCGGGGGCCACTGAAGCTTTCTTT

D: .
size: .
V: TRBV4-1
J: TRBJ2-6
CDR3: CASSESLRGSGANVLTF
DNA: TGCGCCAGCAGCGAATCGCTCCGGGGTTCTGGGGCCAACGTCCTGACTTTC

D: TRBD1
size: .
V: TRBV2
J: TRBJ1-5
CDR3: CASSPPGQGIYQPQHF
DNA: TGTGCCAGCAGTCCGCCGGGACAGGGGATTTATCAGCCCCAGCATTTT

D: .
size: few
V: TRBV9
J: TRBJ2-2
CDR3: CASSLFNGPGELFF
DNA: TGTGCCAGCAGCCTTTTCAATGGCCCCGGGGAGCTGTTTTTT

D: TRBD2
size: once
V: TRBV7-2
J: TRBJ2-2
CDR3: CASIPRGRGGRDGELFF
DNA: TGTGCCAGCATCCCCCGGGGGCGGGGGGGCCGAGACGGGGAGCTGTTTTTT

D: TRBD1
size: once
V: TRBV5-5
J: TRBJ1-6
CDR3: CASSLQDRGHSPLHF
DNA: TGTGCCAGCAGCTTACAGGACAGGGGGCATTCACCCCTCCACTTT

D: TRBD1
size: few
V: TRBV5-6
J: TRBJ1-1
CDR3: CASSLYRGTEAFF
DNA: TGTGCCAGCAGCTTGTACAGGGGTACTGAAGCTTTCTTT

D: .
size: .
V: TRBV5-1
J: TRBJ1-2
CDR3: CASSLAPVGGGRNGYTF
DNA: TGCGCCAGCAGCTTGGCCCCGGTAGGGGGGGGCCGCAATGGCTACACCTTC

D: .
size: many
V: TRBV7-6
J: TRBJ2-7
CDR3: CASSREDRPAIGEQYF
DNA: TGTGCCAGCAGCCGGGAGGACAGGCCCGCAATAGGGGAGCAGTACTTC

D: .
size: .
V: TRBV23-1
J: TRBJ2-7
CDR3: CASSRETDSYEQYF
DNA: TGCGCCAGCAGTCGAGAGACGGACTCCTACGAGCAGTACTTC

D: .
size: .
V: TRBV28
J: TRBJ1-1
CDR3: CASSMNTEAFF
DNA: TGTGCCAGCTCTATGAACACTGAAGCTTTCTTT

D: .
size: .
V: TRBV19
J: TRBJ1-5
CDR3: CASSGAFWLGDQPQHF
DNA: TGTGCCAGTAGTGGGGCTTTCTGGCTAGGCGATCAGCCCCAGCATTTT

D: TRBD1
size: .
V: TRBV7-2
J: TRBJ1-1
CDR3: CASSLAPLGQGGEAFF
DNA: TGTGCCAGCAGCTTAGCGCCCTTGGGACAGGGAGGAGAAGCTTTCTTT

D: .
size: once
V: TRBV7-2
J: TRBJ1-6
CDR3: CASSLEGSNNSPLHF
DNA: TGTGCCAGCAGCTTGGAGGGTAGTAATAATTCACCCCTCCACTTT

D: .
size: .
V: TRBV3-1/TRBV3-2
J: TRBJ2-5
CDR3: CASSRTQGYQETQYF
DNA: TGTGCCAGCAGCCGGACCCAGGGCTACCAAGAGACCCAGTACTTC

D: .
size: once
V: TRBV18
J: TRBJ2-1
CDR3: CASSQTVDSGEQFF
DNA: TGTGCCAGCTCACAGACAGTGGATTCGGGTGAGCAGTTCTTC

D: TRBD2
size: .
V: TRBV9
J: TRBJ2-2
CDR3: CASSTSVGELFF
DNA: TGTGCCAGCAGCACTAGCGTCGGGGAGCTGTTTTTT

D: TRBD1
size: .
V: TRBV28
J: TRBJ1-3
CDR3: CASKGRQGYLSGNTIYF
DNA: TGTGCCAGCAAGGGGCGACAGGGATACCTCTCTGGAAACACCATATATTTT